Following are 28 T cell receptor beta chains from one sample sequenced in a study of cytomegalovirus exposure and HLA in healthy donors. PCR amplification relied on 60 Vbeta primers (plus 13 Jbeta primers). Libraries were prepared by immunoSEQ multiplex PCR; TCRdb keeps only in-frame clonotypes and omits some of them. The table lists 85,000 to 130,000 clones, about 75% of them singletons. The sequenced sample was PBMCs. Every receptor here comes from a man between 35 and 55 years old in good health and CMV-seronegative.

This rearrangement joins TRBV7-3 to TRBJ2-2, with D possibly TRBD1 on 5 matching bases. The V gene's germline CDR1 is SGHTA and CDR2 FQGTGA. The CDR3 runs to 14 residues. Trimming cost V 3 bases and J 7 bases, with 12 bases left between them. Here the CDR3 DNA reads TGTGCCAGCAGCTTTTCTGCGGACATCGGGGAGCTGTTTTTT. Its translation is CASSFSADIGELFF. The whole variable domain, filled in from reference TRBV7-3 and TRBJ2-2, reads GAGVSQTPSNKVTEKGKYVELRCDPISGHTALYWYRQSLGQGPEFLIYFQGTGAADDSGLPNDRFFAVRPEGSVSTLKIQRTERGDSAVYLCASSFSADIGELFFGEGSRLTVL.

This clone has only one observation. CDR3 bases: TGTGCCAGCAGCCGGGACAGGAACACCGGGGAGCTGTTTTTT. This encodes CASSRDRNTGELFF. The chain combines TRBV7-6 with TRBJ2-2, with 7 bases aligning to TRBD1. The CDR3 contains 14 residues. Germline lookup yields CDR1 SGHVS and CDR2 FNYEAQ. After removal of 5 bases from V and 1 base from J, the junction contained 1 base not matched to a gene. The full variable domain, with the rest looked up from reference TRBV7-6 and TRBJ2-2, is GAGVSQSPRYKVTKRGQDVALRCDPISGHVSLYWYRQALGQGPEFLTYFNYEAQQDKSGLPNDRFSAERPEGSISTLTIQRTEQRDSAMYRCASSRDRNTGELFFGEGSRLTVL.

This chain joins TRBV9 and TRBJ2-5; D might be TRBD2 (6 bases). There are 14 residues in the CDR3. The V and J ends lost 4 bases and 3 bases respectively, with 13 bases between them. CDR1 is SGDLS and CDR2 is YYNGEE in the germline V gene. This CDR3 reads CASSSRVAEETQYF. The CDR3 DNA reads TGTGCCAGCAGCAGTAGGGTAGCGGAAGAGACCCAGTACTTC.

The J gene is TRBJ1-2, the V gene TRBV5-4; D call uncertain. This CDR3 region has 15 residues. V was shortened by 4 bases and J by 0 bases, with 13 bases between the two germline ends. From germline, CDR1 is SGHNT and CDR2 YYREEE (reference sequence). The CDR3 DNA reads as TGTGCCAGCAGCAGCTACATGGAGACTAACTATGGCTACACCTTC. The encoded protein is CASSSYMETNYGYTF. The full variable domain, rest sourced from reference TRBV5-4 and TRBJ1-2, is ETGVTQSPTHLIKTRGQQVTLRCSSQSGHNTVSWYQQALGQGPQFIFQYYREEENGRGNFPPRFSGLQFPNYSSELNVNALELDDSALYLCASSSYMETNYGYTFGSGTRLTVV.

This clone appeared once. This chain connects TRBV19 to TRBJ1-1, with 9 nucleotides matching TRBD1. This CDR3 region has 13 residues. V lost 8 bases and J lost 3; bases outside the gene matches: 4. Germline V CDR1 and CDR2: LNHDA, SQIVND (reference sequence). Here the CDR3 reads CASGRDRDTEAFF. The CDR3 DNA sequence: TGTGCCAGTGGCCGGGACAGGGACACTGAAGCTTTCTTT.

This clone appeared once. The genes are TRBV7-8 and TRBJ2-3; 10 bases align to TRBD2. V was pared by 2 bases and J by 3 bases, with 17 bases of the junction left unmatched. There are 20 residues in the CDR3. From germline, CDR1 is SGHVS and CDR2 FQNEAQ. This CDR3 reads CASSLYASGGVFEGTDTQYF. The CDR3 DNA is TGTGCCAGCAGCTTATACGCTAGCGGGGGAGTGTTTGAGGGTACAGATACGCAGTATTTT. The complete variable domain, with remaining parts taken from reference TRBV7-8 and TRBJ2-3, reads GAGVSQSPRYKVAKRGQDVALRCDPISGHVSLFWYQQALGQGPEFLTYFQNEAQLDKSGLPSDRFFAERPEGSVSTLKIQRTQQEDSAVYLCASSLYASGGVFEGTDTQYFGPGTRLTVL.

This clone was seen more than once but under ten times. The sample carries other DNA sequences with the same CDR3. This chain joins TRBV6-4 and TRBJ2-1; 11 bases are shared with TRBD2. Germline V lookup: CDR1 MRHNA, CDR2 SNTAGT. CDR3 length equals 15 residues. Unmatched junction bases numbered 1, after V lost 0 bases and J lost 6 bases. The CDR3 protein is CASSDSSGGANEQFF. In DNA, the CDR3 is TGTGCCAGCAGTGACTCTAGCGGGGGGGCCAATGAGCAGTTCTTC.

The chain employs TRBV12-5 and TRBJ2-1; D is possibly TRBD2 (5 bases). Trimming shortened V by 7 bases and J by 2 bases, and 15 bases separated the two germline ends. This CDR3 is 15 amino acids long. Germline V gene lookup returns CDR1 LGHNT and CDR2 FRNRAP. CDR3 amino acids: CASAPGRVPYNEQFF. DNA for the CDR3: TGTGCTAGTGCCCCTGGGCGGGTCCCCTACAATGAGCAGTTCTTC.

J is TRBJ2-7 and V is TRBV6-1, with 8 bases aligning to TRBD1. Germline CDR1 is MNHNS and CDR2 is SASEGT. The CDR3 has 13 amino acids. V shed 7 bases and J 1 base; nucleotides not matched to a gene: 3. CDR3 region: CASTGQGSYEQYF. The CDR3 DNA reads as TGTGCCAGCACTGGACAGGGTTCCTACGAGCAGTACTTC.

The DNA of the CDR3 is TGTGCCAGCAGCTTCGGACAGGACCACCTATATGGCTACACCTTC. It translates to CASSFGQDHLYGYTF. The chain carries TRBV5-6 and TRBJ1-2, with 7 bases lining up with TRBD1. The V gene end was trimmed by 2 bases and the J gene end by 5 bases; junction bases not matched to a gene: 9. Germline V gene lookup returns CDR1 SGHDT and CDR2 YYEEEE. CDR3 length: 15 amino acids.

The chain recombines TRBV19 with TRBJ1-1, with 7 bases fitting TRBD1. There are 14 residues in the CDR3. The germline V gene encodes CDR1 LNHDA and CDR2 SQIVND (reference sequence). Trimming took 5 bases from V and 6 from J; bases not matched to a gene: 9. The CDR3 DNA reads TGTGCCAGTAGTTTTGGGACAGTGACGTCTGAAGCTTTCTTT. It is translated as CASSFGTVTSEAFF.

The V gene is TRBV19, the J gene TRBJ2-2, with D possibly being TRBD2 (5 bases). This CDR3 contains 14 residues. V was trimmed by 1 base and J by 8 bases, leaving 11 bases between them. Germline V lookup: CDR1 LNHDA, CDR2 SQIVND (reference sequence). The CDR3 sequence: CASSIGRGIGELFF. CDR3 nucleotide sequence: TGTGCCAGTAGTATAGGTAGAGGGATTGGGGAGCTGTTTTTT.

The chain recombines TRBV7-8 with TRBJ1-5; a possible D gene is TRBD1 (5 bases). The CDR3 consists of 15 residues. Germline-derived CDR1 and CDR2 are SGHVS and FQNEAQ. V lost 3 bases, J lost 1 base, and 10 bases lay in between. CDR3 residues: CASSFDGGSNQPQHF. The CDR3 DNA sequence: TGTGCCAGCAGCTTTGACGGGGGAAGCAATCAGCCCCAGCATTTT. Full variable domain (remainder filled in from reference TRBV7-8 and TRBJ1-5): GAGVSQSPRYKVAKRGQDVALRCDPISGHVSLFWYQQALGQGPEFLTYFQNEAQLDKSGLPSDRFFAERPEGSVSTLKIQRTQQEDSAVYLCASSFDGGSNQPQHFGDGTRLSIL.

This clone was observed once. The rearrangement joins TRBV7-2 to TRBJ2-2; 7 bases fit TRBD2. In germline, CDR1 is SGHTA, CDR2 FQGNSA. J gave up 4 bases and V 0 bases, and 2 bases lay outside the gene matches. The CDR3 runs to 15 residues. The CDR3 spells CASSLAGGVTGELFF. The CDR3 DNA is TGTGCCAGCAGCTTAGCGGGGGGGGTCACCGGGGAGCTGTTTTTT. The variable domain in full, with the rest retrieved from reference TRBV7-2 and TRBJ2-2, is GAGVSQSPSNKVTEKGKDVELRCDPISGHTALYWYRQSLGQGLEFLIYFQGNSAPDKSGLPSDRFSAERTGGSVSTLTIQRTQQEDSAVYLCASSLAGGVTGELFFGEGSRLTVL.

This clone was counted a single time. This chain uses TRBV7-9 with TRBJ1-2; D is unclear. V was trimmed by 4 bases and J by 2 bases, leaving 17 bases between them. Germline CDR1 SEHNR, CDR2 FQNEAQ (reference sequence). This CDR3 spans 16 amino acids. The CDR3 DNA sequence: TGTGCCAGCAGCTCACCTTGGGAGGGCGAAAACTATGGCTACACCTTC. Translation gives CASSSPWEGENYGYTF.

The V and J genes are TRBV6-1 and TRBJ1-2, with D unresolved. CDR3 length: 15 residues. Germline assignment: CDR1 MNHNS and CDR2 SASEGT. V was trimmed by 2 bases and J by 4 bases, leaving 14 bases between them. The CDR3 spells CASSESVREFYGYTF. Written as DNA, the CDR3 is TGTGCCAGCAGTGAATCGGTCCGGGAGTTCTATGGCTACACCTTC.

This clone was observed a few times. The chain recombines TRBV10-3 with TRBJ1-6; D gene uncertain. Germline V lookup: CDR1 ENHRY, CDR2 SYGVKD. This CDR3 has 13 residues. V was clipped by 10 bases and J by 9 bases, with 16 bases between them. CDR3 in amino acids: CANRAGFGSPLHF. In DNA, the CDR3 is TGTGCCAATCGTGCGGGGTTCGGTTCACCCCTCCACTTT.

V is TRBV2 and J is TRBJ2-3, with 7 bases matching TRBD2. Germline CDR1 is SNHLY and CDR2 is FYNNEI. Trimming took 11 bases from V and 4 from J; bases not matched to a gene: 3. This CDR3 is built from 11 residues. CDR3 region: CASAGADTQYF. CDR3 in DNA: TGTGCCTCCGCGGGGGCAGATACGCAGTATTTT.

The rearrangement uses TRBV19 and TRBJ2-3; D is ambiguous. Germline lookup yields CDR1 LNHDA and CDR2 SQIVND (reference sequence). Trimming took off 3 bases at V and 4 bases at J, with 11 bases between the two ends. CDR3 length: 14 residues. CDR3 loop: CASSISLVADTQYF. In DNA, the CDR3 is TGTGCCAGTAGTATCTCGCTAGTAGCAGATACGCAGTATTTT.

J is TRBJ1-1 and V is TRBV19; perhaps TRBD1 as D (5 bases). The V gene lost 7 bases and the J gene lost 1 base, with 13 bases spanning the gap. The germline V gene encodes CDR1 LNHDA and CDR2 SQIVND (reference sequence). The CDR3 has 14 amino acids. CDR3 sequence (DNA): TGTGCCAGTACCAAAGTAGGGGCGAACACTGAAGCTTTCTTT. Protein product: CASTKVGANTEAFF.

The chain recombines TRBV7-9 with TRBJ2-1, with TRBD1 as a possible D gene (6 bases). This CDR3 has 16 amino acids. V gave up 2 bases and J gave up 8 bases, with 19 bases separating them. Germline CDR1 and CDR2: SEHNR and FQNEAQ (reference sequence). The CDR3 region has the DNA TGTGCCAGCAGCTTAAGGTTGGAGACAGGTAACCATGAGCAGTTCTTC. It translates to CASSLRLETGNHEQFF.

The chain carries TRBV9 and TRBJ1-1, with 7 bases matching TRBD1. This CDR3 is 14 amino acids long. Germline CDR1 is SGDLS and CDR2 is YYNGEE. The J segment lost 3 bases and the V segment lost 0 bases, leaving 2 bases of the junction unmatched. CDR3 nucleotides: TGTGCCAGCAGCGTAGTAACAGGGGACACTGAAGCTTTCTTT. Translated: CASSVVTGDTEAFF.

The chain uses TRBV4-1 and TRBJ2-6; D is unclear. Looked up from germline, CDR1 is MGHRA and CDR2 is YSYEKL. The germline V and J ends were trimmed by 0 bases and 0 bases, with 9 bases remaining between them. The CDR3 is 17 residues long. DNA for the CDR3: TGCGCCAGCAGCCAAGATGAGGCACGCTCTGGGGCCAACGTCCTGACTTTC. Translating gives CASSQDEARSGANVLTF.

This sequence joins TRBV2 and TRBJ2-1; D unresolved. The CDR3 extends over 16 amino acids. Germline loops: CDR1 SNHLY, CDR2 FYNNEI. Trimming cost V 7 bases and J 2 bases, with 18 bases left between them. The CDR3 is CASTLGVGVPYNEQFF. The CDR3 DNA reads TGTGCCAGCACCCTAGGTGTAGGTGTCCCCTACAATGAGCAGTTCTTC.

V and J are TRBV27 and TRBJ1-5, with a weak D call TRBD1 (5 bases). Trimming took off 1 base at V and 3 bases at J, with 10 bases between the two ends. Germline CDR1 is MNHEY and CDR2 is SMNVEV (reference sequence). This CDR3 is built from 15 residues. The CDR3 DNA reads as TGTGCCAGCAGTTTATGGCGGGGGGACAATCAGCCCCAGCATTTT. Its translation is CASSLWRGDNQPQHF.

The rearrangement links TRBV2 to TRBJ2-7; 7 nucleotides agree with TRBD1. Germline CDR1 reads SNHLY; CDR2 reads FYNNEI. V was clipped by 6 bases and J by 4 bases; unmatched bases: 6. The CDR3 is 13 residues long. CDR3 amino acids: CASRSGTEYEQYF. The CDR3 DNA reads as TGTGCCAGCAGATCGGGGACAGAATACGAGCAGTACTTC. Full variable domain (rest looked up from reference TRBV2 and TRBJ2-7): EPEVTQTPSHQVTQMGQEVILRCVPISNHLYFYWYRQILGQKVEFLVSFYNNEISEKSEIFDDQFSVERPDGSNFTLKIRSTKLEDSAMYFCASRSGTEYEQYFGPGTRLTVT.

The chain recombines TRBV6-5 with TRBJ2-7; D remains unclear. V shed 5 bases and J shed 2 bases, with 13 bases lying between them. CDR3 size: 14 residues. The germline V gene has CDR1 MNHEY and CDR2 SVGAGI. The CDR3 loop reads CASSRILSPYEQYF. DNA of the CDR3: TGTGCCAGCAGTAGAATTTTAAGCCCCTACGAGCAGTACTTC.

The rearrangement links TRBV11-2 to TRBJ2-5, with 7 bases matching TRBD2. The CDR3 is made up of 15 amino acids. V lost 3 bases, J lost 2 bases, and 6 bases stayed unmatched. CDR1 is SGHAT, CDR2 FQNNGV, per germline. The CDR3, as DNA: TGTGCCAGCAGCTTCGCCGGGGGGAATCAAGAGACCCAGTACTTC. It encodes CASSFAGGNQETQYF.